Below, one TCR beta chain is given with its context. Its specificity is not known. After expansion with viral peptide pools in the ViraFEST assay, antigen-specific CD4+ T cells were sequenced. Investigators separated out CD4+ T cells once around 9 days of culture had passed. Vaccination of participants consisted of two doses of either the BNT162b2 or mRNA-1273 vaccine. This sample was taken from a study of vaccination effects on CD4 cells after COVID-19. TCRdb's copy holds only in-frame clones and misses some; the assay was immunoSEQ multiplex PCR. The repertoire holds under 40,000 clones, 82% seen once, with 2% in the top ten. Germline CDR1 is LNHDA and CDR2 is SQIVND (reference sequence). The CDR3 length is 16 residues. Losses at the gene ends were 6 bases for V and 3 bases for J; bases not matched to a gene: 11.

Sequencing was performed on CD4+ T cells from PBMCs cultured with HCoV-NL63 spike peptides, taken after COVID-19 vaccination. The rearrangement links TRBV19 to TRBJ1-5, with 7 bases matching TRBD1. The TCR originated in a human donor who received a COVID-19 vaccine. Some clones in this sample may be carry-over from other donors' samples. The CDR3 sequence: CASSLQGSSPNQPQHF. The CDR3 DNA reads TGTGCCAGTAGCCTACAGGGGTCGAGTCCCAATCAGCCCCAGCATTTT. Combining the CDR3 with reference TRBV19 and TRBJ1-5 gives the whole variable domain DGGITQSPKYLFRKEGQNVTLSCEQNLNHDAMYWYRQDPGQGLRLIYYSQIVNDFQKGDIAEGYSVSREKKESFPLTVTSAQKNPTAFYLCASSLQGSSPNQPQHFGDGTRLSIL.